This note documents a single T cell receptor (beta chain) sequence. Antigen: not known. Trimming removed 6 bases from V and 10 bases from J; junction bases left unmatched: 8. The CDR3 covers 13 residues. For the second PCR, which ran for 7 to 11 cycles, a sample-barcoded 5' primer and a J-beta primer mix were used. TCRdb reprocessed the 5' RACE reads via MiXCR and lists one record per CDR3 protein. The sample contains about 1 million distinct CDR3 sequences, roughly a quarter of which appear only once. The data were obtained in a study of blood T cells in healthy people across ages. General observations from the study: There was no known CMV status for donors, so expanded clonotype changes were possibly confounded.

The sample also formed part of further work on T cells of mothers and their children. That paper adds: Among related mother-child pairs, overlap was slightly higher than in unrelated pairs, though not significantly. No clones detected were persistent microchimeric T cell clones.

The sample was blood. The chain recombines TRBV12-3 or TRBV12-4 with TRBJ2-1, with 8 bases lining up with TRBD2. The receptor was derived from a girl aged 2-10 years in good health. CDR3 sequence reads: CASRTGLAREQFF. For the CDR3, the DNA is TGTGCCAGCAGGACTGGACTAGCTCGCGAGCAGTTCTTC.